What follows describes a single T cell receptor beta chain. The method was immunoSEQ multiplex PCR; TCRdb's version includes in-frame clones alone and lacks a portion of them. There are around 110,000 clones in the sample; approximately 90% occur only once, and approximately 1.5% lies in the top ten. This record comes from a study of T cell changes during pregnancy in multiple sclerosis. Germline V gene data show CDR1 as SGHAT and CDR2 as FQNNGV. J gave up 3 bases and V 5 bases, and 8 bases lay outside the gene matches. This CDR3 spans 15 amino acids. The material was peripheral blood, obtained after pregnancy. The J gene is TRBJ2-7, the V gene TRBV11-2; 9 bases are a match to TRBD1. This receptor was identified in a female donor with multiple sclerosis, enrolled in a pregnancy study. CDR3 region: CASSPGQGRDYEQYF. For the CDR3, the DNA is TGTGCCAGCAGCCCAGGACAGGGGAGGGACTACGAGCAGTACTTC.